This T cell receptor beta chain originates from a study of cytomegalovirus exposure and HLA in healthy donors. Study overall: The approximately 120 validation repertoires were reported in a later analysis to have been generated on the same platform as the roughly 680 first-cohort repertoires. Overall study results and limits: Specificity for CMV antigens was confirmed in vitro for three of the CMV-associated chains. The investigators catalogued some 150 TCR beta chains as cytomegalovirus-associated.

Of note for this clone: Its antigen is still unknown.

Germline CDR1 is SGHTA and CDR2 is FQGNSA. The CDR3 runs 16 residues. The junction had 10 bases not matched to a gene; V was cut back by 4 bases and J by 2 bases. Some clones are missing from TCRdb's copy, which holds only in-frame ones; the method was immunoSEQ multiplex PCR. Among about 260,000 clones listed, about 90% were seen once. This sequence originates from a woman aged 25 to 45 in good health and CMV-seronegative. This chain uses TRBV7-2 with TRBJ1-2, with 7 bases identical to TRBD1. Material: PBMCs. The chain's CDR3 is CASSSYTGAVNYGYTF. CDR3 sequence (DNA): TGTGCCAGCAGCTCATACACAGGGGCCGTAAACTATGGCTACACCTTC.